This is a list of T cell receptor beta chains from one sample in a study of T cells in Graves' hyperthyroidism and ophthalmopathy. TCRdb ran MiXCR on the multiplex PCR reads and lists one entry per CDR3 protein. Of some 270,000 distinct CDR3 sequences listed, roughly 15% are singletons. The sequencing input was blood. The receptors originated from a woman aged 25-40 years with Graves' hyperthyroidism that later progressed to Graves' ophthalmopathy. Both conserved end residues are part of each CDR3. The order of the fields is V gene, J gene, D gene, clone size, CDR3 DNA, CDR3 protein. A D gene is named only where the DNA matches it firmly. Where a row states a size, it is once, few, many or the class of an expanded clone; other rows omit it.

V: TRBV5-5; J: TRBJ2-2; D: .; size: many; DNA: TGTGCCAGCAGCTTGGGGGCGACCGGAGCCGGGGAGCTGTTTTTT; CDR3: CASSLGATGAGELFF
V: TRBV6-5; J: TRBJ1-2; D: TRBD1; size: many; DNA: TGTGCCAGCAGTTACCGGGACAGGGGGCGCGGGGGCTACACCTTC; CDR3: CASSYRDRGRGGYTF
V: TRBV6-2/TRBV6-3; J: TRBJ1-2; D: .; size: .; DNA: TGTGCCAGCAGTTACGCCGAGGGGGGGTACTATGGCTACACCTTC; CDR3: CASSYAEGGYYGYTF
V: TRBV7-8; J: TRBJ2-7; D: TRBD1; size: many; DNA: TGTGCCAGCAGCCACACGGACAGGGGGACCTACGAGCAGTACTTC; CDR3: CASSHTDRGTYEQYF
V: TRBV20-1; J: TRBJ2-5; D: .; size: many; DNA: TGCAGTGTGGACTGGCAAGAGACCCAGTACTTC; CDR3: CSVDWQETQYF
V: TRBV20-1; J: TRBJ1-2; D: TRBD1; size: many; DNA: TGCAGTGCTAGAGATGTGACAGGGGGCGCAAGGGGCTACACCTTC; CDR3: CSARDVTGGARGYTF
V: TRBV20-1; J: TRBJ2-7; D: .; size: many; DNA: TGCAGTGCGATTCGGACAGCCAGCTCCTACGAGCAGTACTTC; CDR3: CSAIRTASSYEQYF
V: TRBV27; J: TRBJ2-1; D: TRBD1; size: many; DNA: TGTGCCAGCAGTTCACCGGGACAGGGGGCCAATGAGCAGTTCTTC; CDR3: CASSSPGQGANEQFF
V: TRBV4-1; J: TRBJ1-1; D: TRBD1; size: many; DNA: TGCGCCAGCAGCCAGGCGACAGGGGCGAACACTGAAGCTTTCTTT; CDR3: CASSQATGANTEAFF
V: TRBV6-2/TRBV6-3; J: TRBJ2-2; D: TRBD2; size: many; DNA: TGTGCCATCGAGACTAGCGGGAGGGGTTGGACCGGGGAGCTGTTTTTT; CDR3: CAIETSGRGWTGELFF
V: TRBV3-1; J: TRBJ2-1; D: .; size: many; DNA: TGTGCCAGCAGCCCGAGGGCGCACAATGAGCAGTTCTTC; CDR3: CASSPRAHNEQFF
V: TRBV7-2; J: TRBJ2-7; D: TRBD2; size: many; DNA: TGTGCCAGCAGCTTAGGAGCGGGGAAATCCTACGAGCAGTACTTC; CDR3: CASSLGAGKSYEQYF
V: TRBV4-2; J: TRBJ1-5; D: .; size: few; DNA: TGTGCCAGCGGGAACGAGGGCAATCAGCCCCAGCATTTT; CDR3: CASGNEGNQPQHF
V: TRBV20-1; J: TRBJ2-7; D: .; size: many; DNA: TGCAGTGCTAGAGATAGGGCAGTTAGCACCCTCGAGCAGTACTTC; CDR3: CSARDRAVSTLEQYF
V: TRBV7-3; J: TRBJ2-2; D: TRBD1; size: many; DNA: TGTGCCAGCAGTTCCGGGACAGGGGTAGCCGGGGAGCTGTTTTTT; CDR3: CASSSGTGVAGELFF
V: TRBV9; J: TRBJ1-4; D: .; size: many; DNA: TGTGCCAGCAGCGCGGAAACAACTAATGAAAAACTGTTTTTT; CDR3: CASSAETTNEKLFF
V: TRBV29-1; J: TRBJ2-3; D: .; size: many; DNA: TGCAGCGTTGCGGACTTCACAGATACGCAGTATTTT; CDR3: CSVADFTDTQYF
V: TRBV28; J: TRBJ1-1; D: TRBD1; size: .; DNA: TGTGCCAGCAAGTGGAACAGGGGGCGGGACACTGAAGCTTTCTTT; CDR3: CASKWNRGRDTEAFF
V: TRBV6-1; J: TRBJ2-7; D: TRBD2; size: .; DNA: TGTGCCAGCAGTGGGACTAGCGGGGCCTACGAGCAGTACTTC; CDR3: CASSGTSGAYEQYF
V: TRBV6-1; J: TRBJ2-1; D: .; size: few; DNA: TGTGCCAGCAGCCCGCCTCGGTCGGCCGGAGCCTACAATGAGCAGTTCTTC; CDR3: CASSPPRSAGAYNEQFF
V: TRBV7-2; J: TRBJ1-1; D: .; size: many; DNA: TGTGCCAGCAGCTTCGGTCCTAACACTGAAGCTTTCTTT; CDR3: CASSFGPNTEAFF
V: TRBV7-6; J: TRBJ2-3; D: TRBD1; size: .; DNA: TGTGCCAGCAGGCCCGGGACAGGGGGCACAGATACGCAGTATTTT; CDR3: CASRPGTGGTDTQYF
V: TRBV19; J: TRBJ2-1; D: TRBD2; size: .; DNA: TGTGCCAGTAGTATTGCTAGCGGGAGGTTCCACTCCTACAATGAGCAGTTCTTC; CDR3: CASSIASGRFHSYNEQFF
V: TRBV27; J: TRBJ2-7; D: TRBD1; size: many; DNA: TGTGCCAGCAGTATAGGGACAGCTGATCTACGCGATCAGTACTTC; CDR3: CASSIGTADLRDQYF
V: TRBV3-2; J: TRBJ2-5; D: .; size: many; DNA: TGTGCCAGCAGCCAAGACTCGCAGGGGCGAGGTTGGGAAGAGACCCAGTACTTC; CDR3: CASSQDSQGRGWEETQYF
V: TRBV19; J: TRBJ2-7; D: TRBD2; size: .; DNA: TGTGCCAGTCAAAGCGGGAACTACGAGCAGTACTTC; CDR3: CASQSGNYEQYF
V: TRBV27; J: TRBJ2-2; D: .; size: few; DNA: TGTGCCAGCAGTTGGCCCGGTACCGGGGAGCTGTTTTTT; CDR3: CASSWPGTGELFF
V: TRBV28; J: TRBJ1-4; D: TRBD1; size: .; DNA: TGTGCCAGCAGCTTAGGACAGGGAGGCAATGAAAAACTGTCTTTT; CDR3: CASSLGQGGNEKLSF
V: TRBV12-3/TRBV12-4; J: TRBJ2-7; D: TRBD2; size: once; DNA: TGTGCCAGCAGTACCTCCGGGACTAGCGGGGGAATCTACGAGCAGTACTTC; CDR3: CASSTSGTSGGIYEQYF
V: TRBV28; J: TRBJ1-1; D: .; size: many; DNA: TGTGCCAGCAGTTCGAGGGGGGGATACGAGAAGACTGAAGCTTTCTTT; CDR3: CASSSRGGYEKTEAFF
V: TRBV5-4; J: TRBJ1-1; D: .; size: .; DNA: TGTGCCAGCAGCTGGGGGGTCTTGAACACTGAAGCTTTCTTT; CDR3: CASSWGVLNTEAFF
V: TRBV7-9; J: TRBJ2-1; D: TRBD1; size: many; DNA: TGTGCCAGCAGCCTTACCTTGACAGGGGAGAATGAGCAGTTCTTC; CDR3: CASSLTLTGENEQFF
V: TRBV20-1; J: TRBJ2-5; D: .; size: .; DNA: TGCAGTGCCCCCACGGCGAGGCACCAAGAGACCCAGTACTTC; CDR3: CSAPTARHQETQYF